This T cell receptor beta chain was obtained from a study of OX40 agonist ivuxolimab in advanced cancers. Overall study: Dose-escalation cases comprised hepatocellular carcinoma, melanoma, renal cell or head and neck cancer. Study results and caveats: Among the least clonally expanded were partial responders at 0.1-3.0 mg/kg.

Patients were ineligible given autoimmune disease history or systemic immunosuppression. The sampling schedule covered blood at baseline, cycle 4 day 1, and cycle 7 day 1. Per germline, CDR1 SNHLY and CDR2 FYNNEI. Trimming removed 7 bases from V and 0 bases from J, with 5 bases in between. The length of the CDR3 is 12 residues. Only in-frame clones appear in the TCRdb table, and some are missing; sequencing was by immunoSEQ multiplex PCR. The table has more than 85,000 clones, around 90% seen once; the top ten hold roughly 0.33%. As for this clone: Its target is not known.

The V and J genes are TRBV2 and TRBJ2-3; D unresolved. The receptor comes from an adult with an advanced solid tumor such as melanoma, head and neck, liver or kidney cancer. Material: CD4+ or CD8+ T cells sorted from blood, obtained in a trial of the OX40 agonist ivuxolimab. CDR3 nucleotides: TGTGCCAGCAACCCTAGCACAGATACGCAGTATTTT. Its translation is CASNPSTDTQYF.